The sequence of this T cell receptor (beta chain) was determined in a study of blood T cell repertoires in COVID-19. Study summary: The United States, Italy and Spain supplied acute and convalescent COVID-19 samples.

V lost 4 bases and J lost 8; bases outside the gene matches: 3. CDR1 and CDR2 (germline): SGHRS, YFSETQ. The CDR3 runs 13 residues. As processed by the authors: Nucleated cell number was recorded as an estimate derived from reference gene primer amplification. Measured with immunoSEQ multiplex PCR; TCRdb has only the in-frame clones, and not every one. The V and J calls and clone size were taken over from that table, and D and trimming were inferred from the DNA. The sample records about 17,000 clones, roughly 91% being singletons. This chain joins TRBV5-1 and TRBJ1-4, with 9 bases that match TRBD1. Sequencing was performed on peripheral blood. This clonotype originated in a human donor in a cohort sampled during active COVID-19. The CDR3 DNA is TGCGCCAGCAGCGCCGACAGGGGGGAAAAACTGTTTTTT. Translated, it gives CASSADRGEKLFF.